A selection of T cell receptor beta chains follows, all from one sample in a study of blood T cell repertoires in COVID-19. Clones were sequenced by immunoSEQ multiplex PCR, and TCRdb holds only the in-frame ones, with some missing. This sample yields 200,000 to 250,000 clones, of which around nine tenths are seen a single time; over 0.75% belongs to the top ten. The sequencing input was peripheral blood. Every receptor here comes from a man aged 55-75 years with COVID-19, enrolled during active disease. The CDR3 runs from the conserved cysteine through the conserved F or W. A D gene is named only where the DNA matches it firmly. Part of the rows lack a size; the others show once, few, many or a class for expanded clones.

d_gene	abundance	v_gene	len	j_gene	CDR3aa	CDR3nt
TRBD1	-	TRBV27	15	TRBJ2-7	CASKVRTGPSYEQYF	TGTGCCAGCAAGGTCCGGACAGGGCCCTCCTACGAGCAGTACTTC
TRBD1	-	TRBV7-9	17	TRBJ2-5	CASSPRIVAGGQETQYF	TGTGCCAGCAGCCCACGGATTGTAGCAGGGGGCCAAGAGACCCAGTACTTC
TRBD1	-	TRBV28	12	TRBJ1-5	CASRQGYQPQHF	TGTGCCAGCCGACAGGGGTATCAGCCCCAGCATTTT
TRBD1	-	TRBV5-8	14	TRBJ1-1	CASSLGDRPTRAFF	TGTGCCAGCAGCTTGGGGGACAGACCGACCAGAGCTTTCTTT
TRBD1	-	TRBV24-1	14	TRBJ2-2	CATSQTGGTGELFF	TGTGCCACCAGTCAGACAGGGGGCACCGGGGAGCTGTTTTTT
-	-	TRBV7-3	16	TRBJ2-3	CASSLRGGAPTDTQYF	TGTGCCAGCAGCTTAAGGGGGGGCGCTCCCACAGATACGCAGTATTTT
-	-	TRBV11-2	15	TRBJ2-7	CASSTSGSDSREQYF	TGTGCCAGCAGCACCTCGGGATCGGATTCGAGGGAGCAGTACTTC
TRBD2	-	TRBV4-2	16	TRBJ2-1	CASSPTSGGLYNEQFF	TGTGCCAGCAGCCCCACCAGCGGGGGGCTATACAATGAGCAGTTCTTC
-	-	TRBV7-9	19	TRBJ2-3	CASSLGTGIAISSTDTQYF	TGTGCCAGCAGCTTAGGAACAGGAATCGCCATCTCTAGCACAGATACGCAGTATTTT
TRBD1	-	TRBV30	13	TRBJ2-3	CAWSTGNTDTQYF	TGTGCCTGGTCGACAGGGAACACAGATACGCAGTATTTT
TRBD1	-	TRBV30	14	TRBJ1-2	CAFYSPGGNYGYTF	TGTGCCTTCTACTCACCAGGGGGCAATTATGGCTACACCTTC
-	-	TRBV19	15	TRBJ1-3	CASRWGRNSGNTIYF	TGTGCCAGTAGATGGGGGCGGAACTCTGGAAACACCATATATTTT
TRBD2	-	TRBV11-3	16	TRBJ2-2	CASSPRTSGNTGELFF	TGTGCCAGCAGCCCCCGGACTAGCGGGAACACCGGGGAGCTGTTTTTT
-	few	TRBV7-6	14	TRBJ2-7	CASSPPGGAYEQYF	TGTGCCAGCAGCCCACCGGGGGGCGCGTACGAGCAGTACTTC
TRBD2	-	TRBV2	15	TRBJ2-7	CASKETGLAGVEQYF	TGTGCCAGCAAGGAGACCGGACTAGCGGGGGTCGAGCAGTACTTC
-	-	TRBV29-1	15	TRBJ1-1	CSVEDEVRKNTEAFF	TGCAGCGTTGAAGATGAGGTGAGAAAAAACACTGAAGCTTTCTTT
TRBD1	-	TRBV2	15	TRBJ1-2	CASSLTGYVGGGYTF	TGTGCCAGCAGTTTGACAGGGTATGTAGGAGGAGGCTACACCTTC
-	-	TRBV3-1/TRBV3-2	17	TRBJ2-2	CASSQRTQGQNTGELFF	TGTGCCAGCAGCCAACGGACGCAGGGTCAGAACACCGGGGAGCTGTTTTTT
TRBD1	-	TRBV25-1	14	TRBJ2-1	CASSDLDRANEQFF	TGTGCCAGCAGTGACCTGGACAGGGCCAATGAGCAGTTCTTC
-	few	TRBV12-3/TRBV12-4	13	TRBJ1-1	CASSFTGNTEAFF	TGTGCCAGCAGTTTTACAGGGAACACTGAAGCTTTCTTT
TRBD1	-	TRBV10-3	22	TRBJ2-6	CAISESRDGAGGRSGGANVLTF	TGTGCCATCAGTGAGTCGAGAGATGGGGCAGGGGGTCGTAGTGGTGGGGCCAACGTCCTGACTTTC
TRBD1	-	TRBV6-6	15	TRBJ1-2	CASSSDRGRDYGYTF	TGTGCCAGCAGTTCGGACAGGGGGCGCGACTATGGCTACACCTTC
-	-	TRBV7-8	16	TRBJ1-4	CASSFTGSGTNEKLFF	TGTGCCAGCAGCTTTACGGGGTCTGGCACTAATGAAAAACTGTTTTTT
TRBD1	once	TRBV7-3	15	TRBJ2-3	CASSPQGVKADTQYF	TGTGCCAGCAGCCCCCAGGGGGTTAAGGCAGATACGCAGTATTTT
TRBD2	-	TRBV27	13	TRBJ2-1	CARGRAAGVVQFF	TGTGCCAGGGGAAGGGCGGCGGGGGTCGTGCAGTTCTTC
-	-	TRBV4-1	13	TRBJ2-2	CASSQYTPGELFF	TGCGCCAGCAGCCAATACACCCCCGGGGAGCTGTTTTTT
-	-	TRBV7-3	14	TRBJ2-2	CASSLIQGTGELFF	TGTGCCAGCAGCTTAATCCAGGGAACCGGGGAGCTGTTTTTT
-	-	TRBV9	14	TRBJ2-3	CASSVGGITDTQYF	TGTGCCAGCAGCGTAGGAGGGATCACAGATACGCAGTATTTT
-	-	TRBV3-1/TRBV3-2	13	TRBJ2-3	CASSQDLSDTQYF	TGTGCCAGCAGCCAAGATCTGAGTGATACGCAGTATTTT
-	-	TRBV24-1	12	TRBJ2-2	CATSGATGELFF	TGTGCCACCAGTGGGGCCACCGGGGAGCTGTTTTTT
TRBD2	-	TRBV19	17	TRBJ2-7	CASSPGPRLAHSYEQYF	TGTGCCAGTAGCCCCGGGCCCCGACTAGCGCACTCCTACGAGCAGTACTTC
-	-	TRBV7-9	17	TRBJ2-6	CASSAKANPGGANVLTF	TGTGCCAGCAGCGCAAAGGCCAACCCGGGAGGGGCCAACGTCCTGACTTTC
-	-	TRBV4-3	17	TRBJ1-4	CASSQQGLLSTNEKLFF	TGCGCCAGCAGCCAGCAGGGGTTGTTATCGACTAATGAAAAACTGTTTTTT
TRBD2	-	TRBV7-2	16	TRBJ2-2	CASSLSIAGGTGELFF	TGTGCCAGCAGCTTATCTATCGCGGGGGGTACCGGGGAGCTGTTTTTT
TRBD1	-	TRBV19	13	TRBJ1-5	CASSDRVNQPQHF	TGTGCCAGTAGTGACAGGGTCAATCAGCCCCAGCATTTT
-	-	TRBV11-3	15	TRBJ2-1	CASSLEGGPYNEQFF	TGTGCCAGCAGCTTGGAGGGAGGCCCCTACAATGAGCAGTTCTTC
-	-	TRBV3-1/TRBV3-2	16	TRBJ2-7	CASSQGGGIGPYEQYF	TGTGCCAGCAGCCAAGGAGGAGGGATTGGACCCTACGAGCAGTACTTC
-	-	TRBV7-8	14	TRBJ1-2	CASSPDRTSYGYTF	TGTGCCAGCAGCCCAGACAGAACCTCCTATGGCTACACCTTC
TRBD1	-	TRBV28	13	TRBJ2-7	CASSLRQGGEQYF	TGTGCCAGCAGCCTGAGACAGGGGGGCGAGCAGTACTTC
TRBD1	once	TRBV5-1	18	TRBJ1-1	CASSPGIFRTGVVTEAFF	TGCGCCAGCAGCCCGGGCATTTTTCGGACAGGAGTTGTCACTGAAGCTTTCTTT
-	once	TRBV12-3/TRBV12-4	12	TRBJ1-6	CASRGQNSPLHF	TGTGCCAGCAGGGGGCAAAATTCACCCCTCCACTTT
-	-	TRBV7-6	14	TRBJ2-5	CASSISGGGETQYF	TGTGCCAGCAGCATTAGCGGTGGGGGAGAGACCCAGTACTTC
TRBD2	-	TRBV2	15	TRBJ2-7	CASGAGTSGIYEQYF	TGTGCCAGCGGGGCCGGGACTAGCGGAATCTACGAGCAGTACTTC
-	once	TRBV2	13	TRBJ2-1	CASSETGYNEQFF	TGTGCCAGCAGCGAAACAGGGTACAATGAGCAGTTCTTC
-	once	TRBV3-1/TRBV3-2	14	TRBJ1-4	CASRPGATNEKLFF	TGTGCCAGCAGGCCCGGTGCAACTAATGAAAAACTGTTTTTT
TRBD2	-	TRBV20-1	17	TRBJ2-3	CSASLLAGGSSTDTQYF	TGCAGTGCTAGTCTCCTAGCGGGGGGATCAAGCACAGATACGCAGTATTTT
TRBD1	-	TRBV27	15	TRBJ2-7	CASSPSTGSPYKQYF	TGTGCCAGCAGTCCCTCGACAGGGTCCCCATACAAGCAGTACTTC
-	once	TRBV4-1	16	TRBJ1-6	CASSHTNGQQGSPLHF	TGCGCCAGCAGCCACACCAACGGACAGCAGGGTTCACCCCTCCACTTT